This entry lists 5 T cell receptor beta chains sequenced from one sample in a study of cytomegalovirus exposure and HLA in healthy donors. 13 Jbeta primers and 60 Vbeta primers were used for the PCR. TCRdb's table, derived via immunoSEQ multiplex PCR, lists solely in-frame clones and lacks some. Here the sample spans about 170,000 clones, 75% to 90% being singletons. The source material was PBMCs. Source of these receptors: a woman in her forties or fifties in good health and CMV-seropositive.

J is TRBJ1-3 and V is TRBV7-2; D uncertain. CDR1 is SGHTA and CDR2 is FQGNSA in the germline V gene. V gave up 5 bases and J gave up 3 bases, with 11 bases separating them. CDR3 length: 14 residues. This CDR3 reads CASSPRTLGNTIYF. CDR3 in DNA: TGTGCCAGCAGCCCTAGAACCCTTGGAAACACCATATATTTT.

This chain links TRBV10-3 with TRBJ1-1, with 8 bases lining up with TRBD1. The V gene end was trimmed by 6 bases and the J gene end by 1 base; junction bases not matched to a gene: 1. CDR1 and CDR2 (germline): ENHRY, SYGVKD. CDR3 length: 13 residues. The CDR3 loop reads CAISGTGNTEAFF. The DNA of the CDR3 is TGTGCCATCAGCGGGACAGGGAACACTGAAGCTTTCTTT.

The gene calls are TRBV28 and TRBJ1-2; perhaps TRBD1 as D (5 bases). Trimming took 4 bases from V and 5 from J, leaving 11 bases between them. Germline assignment: CDR1 MDHEN and CDR2 SYDVKM. There are 13 residues in the CDR3. In DNA, the CDR3 is TGTGCCAGCAGTTCCCAGGGTGTGTATGGCTACACCTTC. This encodes CASSSQGVYGYTF.

In this sample, this clone turned up once. This rearrangement joins TRBV28 to TRBJ1-5, with D possibly being TRBD1 (5 bases). CDR1 and CDR2 from the germline V gene are MDHEN and SYDVKM. CDR3 size: 15 residues. Trimming shortened V by 5 bases and J by 1 base, and 12 bases separated the two germline ends. The CDR3 DNA reads as TGTGCCAGCAGTCTTCGGGGGGGAAGCAATCAGCCCCAGCATTTT. Translation: CASSLRGGSNQPQHF. Supplemented by reference TRBV28 and TRBJ1-5, the full variable domain reads DVKVTQSSRYLVKRTGEKVFLECVQDMDHENMFWYRQDPGLGLRLIYFSYDVKMKEKGDIPEGYSVSREKKERFSLILESASTNQTSMYLCASSLRGGSNQPQHFGDGTRLSIL.

This sequence joins TRBV6-6 and TRBJ2-3; D unclear. V dropped 8 bases and J dropped 3 bases, with 6 bases sitting between them. CDR1 is MNHNY, CDR2 SVGAGI, per germline (reference sequence). The length of the CDR3 is 11 residues. The chain's CDR3 is CASSLTDTQYF. The CDR3 nucleotides read TGTGCCAGCTCACTGACAGATACGCAGTATTTT.